Below are 16 T cell receptor beta chains sequenced from a single sample in a study of T cells in localized non-small cell lung cancer. Produced via immunoSEQ multiplex PCR; TCRdb's table is partial and in-frame only. The sample holds approximately 30,000 clones; roughly 87% are singletons and the top ten take about 17%. This sample comprised peripheral blood mononuclear cells, obtained before any cancer treatment. These receptors all come from a man between 35 and 75 years old with stage III lung adenocarcinoma.

The chain couples TRBV7-3 to TRBJ2-5; D perhaps matches TRBD2 (6 bases). Germline V gene sequence: CDR1 SGHTA, CDR2 FQGTGA. The length of the CDR3 is 13 residues. V was shortened by 5 bases and J by 7 bases, with 14 bases between the two germline ends. CDR3: CASSLGLGGTQYF. The CDR3 coding sequence is TGTGCCAGCAGCCTCGGCCTGGGGGGGACCCAGTACTTC.

The chain recombines TRBV4-2 with TRBJ2-3, with D hard to call. CDR1 is LGHNA, CDR2 YNFKEQ, per germline. Between the trimmed V and J ends, which lost 1 base and 2 bases, there was a span of 10 bases. CDR3 length: 15 amino acids. CDR3 sequence reads: CASSQVRASTDTQYF. CDR3 bases: TGTGCCAGCAGCCAAGTTAGAGCCTCCACAGATACGCAGTATTTT.

The V call is TRBV4-1, the J call TRBJ2-3; 9 nucleotides agree with TRBD2. The trim removed 4 bases at V and 6 bases at J, leaving 8 bases unmatched. Germline CDR1 and CDR2: MGHRA and YSYEKL. The CDR3 is 15 residues long. The CDR3 DNA sequence: TGCGCCAGCAGCCGAGGCGGGGGGGCGTCTGATACGCAGTATTTT. Amino acid sequence: CASSRGGGASDTQYF.

The chain combines TRBV5-6 with TRBJ1-2, with D unresolved. CDR1 is SGHDT, CDR2 YYEEEE, per germline. The CDR3 is made up of 14 amino acids. V was cut by 0 bases and J by 6 bases, with 12 bases left in between. The CDR3 is CASSLGAGFDGYTF. CDR3 sequence (DNA): TGTGCCAGCAGCTTGGGAGCGGGGTTTGATGGCTACACCTTC.

V gene TRBV7-9 combines with J gene TRBJ1-5; a weak D match, TRBD1 (5 bases). Germline CDR1 reads SEHNR; CDR2 reads FQNEAQ (reference sequence). The CDR3 loop spans 13 amino acids. V was cut by 3 bases and J by 5 bases, with 8 bases left in between. The CDR3 loop reads CASSFGDYQPQHF. The CDR3 coding sequence is TGTGCCAGCAGCTTTGGGGACTATCAGCCCCAGCATTTT.

The chain is built from TRBV2 and TRBJ1-4, with D perhaps TRBD1 (5 bases). Per the germline V gene, CDR1 is SNHLY and CDR2 is FYNNEI. This CDR3 contains 15 residues. Trimming stripped 2 bases from V and 7 bases from J, with 14 bases between. CDR3 in amino acids: CASSEHGGVAEKLFF. CDR3 in DNA: TGTGCCAGCAGTGAACACGGGGGGGTGGCTGAAAAACTGTTTTTT. Full variable domain (missing parts from reference TRBV2 and TRBJ1-4): EPEVTQTPSHQVTQMGQEVILRCVPISNHLYFYWYRQILGQKVEFLVSFYNNEISEKSEIFDDQFSVERPDGSNFTLKIRSTKLEDSAMYFCASSEHGGVAEKLFFGSGTQLSVL.

This clone was found once. V and J are TRBV7-8 and TRBJ1-1; TRBD1 aligns across 9 bases. Per the germline V gene, CDR1 is SGHVS and CDR2 is FQNEAQ. Trimming at V came to 3 bases and at J to 4 bases, leaving 0 bases not matched to a gene. The CDR3 extends over 13 amino acids. The DNA of the CDR3 is TGTGCCAGCAGCTTGACAGGGGGCACTGAAGCTTTCTTT. Translating gives CASSLTGGTEAFF.

The chain recombines TRBV4-2 with TRBJ2-3, with 9 bases fitting TRBD2. The CDR3 has 17 residues. The junction had 8 bases not matched to a gene; V was cut back by 0 bases and J by 4 bases. Germline V gene sequence: CDR1 LGHNA, CDR2 YNFKEQ. Here the CDR3 reads CASSQDRGGGAADTQYF. The CDR3 DNA follows: TGTGCCAGCAGCCAAGATAGGGGCGGGGGGGCAGCAGATACGCAGTATTTT.

The rearrangement joins TRBV5-1 to TRBJ1-2; no clear D gene. The CDR3 length is 15 residues. The germline V gene encodes CDR1 SGHRS and CDR2 YFSETQ. With 0 bases removed from V and 2 bases from J, the gap between germline ends came to 11 bases. The CDR3 region has the DNA TGCGCCAGCAGCTTGGATCCGGGGAGCAACTATGGCTACACCTTC. Translation gives CASSLDPGSNYGYTF.

The chain links TRBV4-2 to TRBJ2-5; TRBD1 matches at 12 bases. The ends lost 3 bases at V and 5 bases at J; junction bases unmatched: 7. The CDR3 is 16 amino acids. Germline lookup yields CDR1 LGHNA and CDR2 YNFKEQ. DNA for the CDR3: TGTGCCAGCAGCCAGTCCCCGGGACAGGGGGCCGAGACCCAGTACTTC. It codes for CASSQSPGQGAETQYF.

This clone was detected once. The chain carries TRBV19 and TRBJ1-2; the match to TRBD1 covers 9 bases. CDR1 LNHDA and CDR2 SQIVND come from the germline V gene (reference sequence). The CDR3 is made up of 16 amino acids. The V and J ends lost 4 bases and 3 bases, in that order; junction bases with no gene match: 9. CDR3 bases: TGTGCCAGTAGTACGGAGGCCGGGACAGGGTACTATGGCTACACCTTC. Its protein is CASSTEAGTGYYGYTF.

The chain uses TRBV4-2 and TRBJ2-1; the D gene is possibly TRBD2 (7 bases). The CDR3 covers 18 residues. V lost 2 bases and J 0 bases, leaving 17 bases between the germline ends. CDR1 is LGHNA, CDR2 YNFKEQ, per germline. The CDR3 spells CASSQSRGGALSYNEQFF. CDR3 nucleotide sequence: TGTGCCAGCAGCCAATCTAGGGGGGGGGCGCTCTCCTACAATGAGCAGTTCTTC.

The chain employs TRBV5-1 and TRBJ1-1; TRBD1 agrees at 7 bases. The CDR3 totals 14 residues. Germline V gene data show CDR1 as SGHRS and CDR2 as YFSETQ. Trimming at V came to 0 bases and at J to 4 bases, leaving 3 bases not matched to a gene. The CDR3 coding sequence is TGCGCCAGCAGCTTGGAAGGGGGCGGCACTGAAGCTTTCTTT. Translation gives CASSLEGGGTEAFF. Full variable domain (remainder filled in from reference TRBV5-1 and TRBJ1-1): KAGVTQTPRYLIKTRGQQVTLSCSPISGHRSVSWYQQTPGQGLQFLFEYFSETQRNKGNFPGRFSGRQFSNSRSEMNVSTLELGDSALYLCASSLEGGGTEAFFGQGTRLTVV.

The chain is built from TRBV5-1 and TRBJ2-1, with 8 positions matching TRBD2. This CDR3 has 14 residues. The ends lost 1 base at V and 7 bases at J; junction bases unmatched: 4. In germline, CDR1 is SGHRS, CDR2 YFSETQ. The CDR3 DNA sequence: TGCGCCAGCAGCTTGAGCGGGGGTTTAAATGAGCAGTTCTTC. Protein: CASSLSGGLNEQFF.

The chain couples TRBV4-3 to TRBJ2-3, with TRBD2 identical over 9 bases. J was trimmed by 9 bases and V by 0 bases; bases with no gene match: 10. Per the germline V gene, CDR1 is LGHNA and CDR2 is YSLEER. This CDR3 contains 16 residues. CDR3 sequence: CASSQEGSGGKRTQYF. The CDR3 DNA reads as TGCGCCAGCAGCCAAGAAGGAAGCGGGGGGAAAAGGACGCAGTATTTT.

The CDR3 loop is CSGTGKETQYF. CDR3 DNA sequence: TGCAGTGGGACAGGGAAAGAGACCCAGTACTTC. V and J are TRBV20-1 and TRBJ2-5; TRBD1 matches at 8 bases. V was pared by 7 bases and J by 3 bases, with 1 base of the junction left unmatched. The CDR3 runs to 11 residues. The germline V gene encodes CDR1 DFQATT and CDR2 SNEGSKA (reference sequence).